Following are 8 T cell receptor beta chains from one sample sequenced in a study of T cells in Graves' hyperthyroidism and ophthalmopathy. It was RNA transcripts that yielded the amplified TCR beta CDR3 regions. A set of HTBI primers served as the primers for a first-round RT-PCR of the TCR CDR3. One entry per CDR3 protein results from TCRdb running MiXCR on the multiplex PCR reads. The sample consists of around 360,000 distinct CDR3 sequences, 13% to 15% of them appearing once. Sequenced input: blood. Receptor source: a woman aged 55-70 years with Graves' ophthalmopathy.

This sequence joins TRBV7-2 and TRBJ1-5; no definite D call. The V end lost 5 bases, the J end lost 6 bases, and 14 bases lay between the germline ends. Germline CDR1 SGHTA, CDR2 FQGNSA. The CDR3 covers 14 residues. CDR3 nucleotide sequence: TGTGCCAGCAGCCCTGGACCCGTGGGTCAGCCCCAGCATTTT. Translated, it gives CASSPGPVGQPQHF.

In its sample, this clonotype was seen a few times. The J gene is TRBJ1-1, the V gene TRBV9; D gene uncertain. Trimming cost V 0 bases and J 0 bases, with 6 bases left between them. Germline V CDR1 and CDR2: SGDLS, YYNGEE. This CDR3 contains 14 residues. The CDR3 nucleotides are TGTGCCAGCAGCGTAGAGCCCATGAACACTGAAGCTTTCTTT. It encodes CASSVEPMNTEAFF.

There are many counts of this clonotype. The chain joins TRBV19 to TRBJ2-1; 12 bases are shared with TRBD2. The V and J ends lost 2 bases and 7 bases, in that order; junction bases with no gene match: 3. The CDR3 spans 15 residues. CDR1 and CDR2 from the germline V gene are LNHDA and SQIVND (reference sequence). The CDR3, as DNA: TGTGCCAGTAGTATACTCGGACTAGCGGGGAATGAGCAGTTCTTC. Translating it yields CASSILGLAGNEQFF. The full variable domain, rest sourced from reference TRBV19 and TRBJ2-1, is DGGITQSPKYLFRKEGQNVTLSCEQNLNHDAMYWYRQDPGQGLRLIYYSQIVNDFQKGDIAEGYSVSREKKESFPLTVTSAQKNPTAFYLCASSILGLAGNEQFFGPGTRLTVL.

This clonotype appeared once. The V and J genes are TRBV9 and TRBJ1-1; 7 positions match TRBD1. The CDR3 is 13 amino acids. With V trimmed by 3 bases and J by 4 bases, 3 bases remained unmatched. Germline CDR1 reads SGDLS; CDR2 reads YYNGEE. In DNA, the CDR3 is TGTGCCAGCAGCGCTGGGACAGCCACTGAAGCTTTCTTT. Encoded protein: CASSAGTATEAFF.

V is TRBV24-1 and J is TRBJ1-5; D gene ambiguous. V lost 6 bases and J lost 4, with 12 bases in between. The CDR3 extends over 14 amino acids. The germline V gene has CDR1 KGHDR and CDR2 SFDVKD. DNA of the CDR3: TGTGCCACCAGTTCGGCATGGACGAATCAGCCCCAGCATTTT. It is translated as CATSSAWTNQPQHF.

This clonotype has at least ten counts. J is TRBJ2-3 and V is TRBV6-1; maybe TRBD2 (6 bases). The CDR3 extends over 16 amino acids. Germline CDR1 is MNHNS and CDR2 is SASEGT. Trimming cost V 7 bases and J 3 bases, with 20 bases left between them. The CDR3 DNA reads TGTGCCAGCACCCTCCAACCGGCTAGCGTAACAGATACGCAGTATTTT. Encoded protein: CASTLQPASVTDTQYF.

This clonotype was picked up a small number of times. The chain couples TRBV5-4 to TRBJ2-7; 12 nucleotides agree with TRBD2. Trimming removed 3 bases from V and 6 bases from J; junction bases left unmatched: 7. This CDR3 is built from 15 residues. Germline CDR1 reads SGHNT; CDR2 reads YYREEE (reference sequence). The CDR3 is CASSSATSGSREQYF. The CDR3, as DNA: TGTGCCAGCAGCTCGGCGACTAGCGGGAGCCGCGAGCAGTACTTC.

This clonotype came up many times. The gene calls are TRBV5-1 and TRBJ2-1, with 8 bases aligning to TRBD2. Trimming at V came to 5 bases and at J to 5 bases, leaving 9 bases not matched to a gene. This CDR3 is 15 amino acids long. CDR1 is SGHRS, CDR2 YFSETQ, per germline. This chain's CDR3 is CASRLGGRTNNEQFF. Here the CDR3 DNA reads TGCGCCAGCAGGCTAGGCGGGAGGACAAACAATGAGCAGTTCTTC. Full variable domain (remainder filled in from reference TRBV5-1 and TRBJ2-1): KAGVTQTPRYLIKTRGQQVTLSCSPISGHRSVSWYQQTPGQGLQFLFEYFSETQRNKGNFPGRFSGRQFSNSRSEMNVSTLELGDSALYLCASRLGGRTNNEQFFGPGTRLTVL.